This T cell receptor beta chain was identified in a study of blood T cell repertoires in COVID-19. Study-level information: The samples span acute and convalescent COVID-19 from the United States, Italy and Spain. The analysed material was cDNA or gDNA that came from T cells, B-cell-depleted T cells, or PBMCs.

Authors' processing steps: Reference gene primer amplification in the assay estimated nucleated cell counts. Generated by immunoSEQ multiplex PCR, the TCRdb table keeps only in-frame clones and is missing some. D and trimming come from the DNA, and the V and J calls and clone size come from that table. Among fewer than 350,000 clones, 70% to 90% were seen once, and the ten largest hold around 4%. V trimming: 5 bases; J trimming: 2 bases; junction bases outside the gene matches: 11. There are 16 residues in the CDR3. Germline CDR1 is SGHRS and CDR2 is YFSETQ. The receptor was derived from a woman between 45 and 60 years old with active or convalescent COVID-19. The sample comprised peripheral blood. This chain links TRBV5-1 with TRBJ2-3; 7 bases match TRBD2. The CDR3 DNA reads TGCGCCAGCAGAGATGTTGAGCGGGAATACACAGATACGCAGTATTTT. Protein: CASRDVEREYTDTQYF.